This T cell receptor beta chain was captured by sequencing in a study of blood T cell repertoires in COVID-19 (dated by TCRdb to about 2020). For the study in its entirety: Collaborator samples came from the United States, Italy and Spain and covered acute and convalescent phases of COVID-19. The prospective study material was composed of cDNA or gDNA derived from T cells, B-cell-depleted T cells, or PBMCs. Deeply sampled blood TCRbeta repertoires from subjects exposed to, actively infected with, or recovered from COVID-19 were included in the dataset. A freely available public database, intended as a resource for researchers studying the immune response to SARS-CoV-2, is where the repertoires were released. Samples were obtained from the ongoing ImmuneRACE study (first 160 participants) and from roughly 1,300 subjects provided by 6 global collaborators. Sample metadata almost always included a de-identified subject ID, COVID-19 status, age in years and sex. Where HLA class I and class II types were available, the types were taken from metadata supplied by the sample provider, not from assay-based typing. Study-wide findings and limitations: Clinical and demographic metadata were provided uncurated, with the amount varying by source and participant.

The V and J ends are trimmed by 5 bases and 3 bases, leaving 5 bases between them. Taken from cysteine to phenylalanine, the CDR3 has 11 residues. Of the read, only the CDR3 DNA is kept; its 33 bases are in frame from base 1. CDR1 is given as SNHLY and CDR2 as FYNNEI, both from the germline V gene. A remark on this clone: Its cognate antigen has yet to be identified. Qualities for individual bases were not recorded, and no much larger clone is one base off.

The immunoSEQ Assay, a bias-controlled multiplex PCR, was used to amplify TCRbeta CDR3 regions from genomic DNA. The published analysis was carried out like this. The number of nucleated cells in each sample was estimated by amplification of reference gene primers within the assay. To quantify the absolute abundance of each unique TCRbeta CDR3 rearrangement, sequence reads were collapsed and filtered. For each sample, productive Simpson clonality was calculated as the square root of Simpson's diversity index over productive rearrangements. This immuneACCESS table, as held by TCRdb, lists in-frame sequences with V and J called but not all clones. Of the missing ones, under half trace to an unresolved V gene in checked studies; the others have no known cause. From that table come the V and J calls and clone size; the DNA was used to work out D and trimming. This sample lists 400,000 or so clones; roughly 87% were detected once. The ten largest account for less than 0.75% of the sample.

In the prospective study, participants were 18 to 89 years old, resided in about two dozen geographic areas of the United States, and were enrolled through a virtual design. To assign participants to cohorts, the prospective study relied on clinical history that participants themselves reported in a screening survey and a study questionnaire. Recovered participants in ImmuneRACE Cohort 3 were defined by two consecutive negative NP/OP PCR tests, clearance by a healthcare professional, or resolution of symptoms. In the prospective study, mobile phlebotomists collected whole blood, serum and a nasopharyngeal or oropharyngeal swab from each participant. Over a roughly 2-month period, participants in the prospective study had the option of providing additional blood draws and questionnaires. Before DNA extraction, blood samples from the prospective study were shipped at room temperature or frozen.

The V gene is TRBV2 and the J gene is TRBJ2-7; there is no confident call for the D gene. The source material was PBMCs or T cells enriched from blood (not recorded which). The sequence came from a man younger than 35 who had recovered from COVID-19. The CDR3 corresponds to CASSRYYEQYF. At the DNA level, the sequence is TGTGCCAGCAGTCGGTACTACGAGCAGTACTTC. Here the CDR3 is joined to the reference TRBV2 and TRBJ2-7 genes, and the full variable domain is: EPEVTQTPSHQVTQMGQEVILRCVPISNHLYFYWYRQILGQKVEFLVSFYNNEISEKSEIFDDQFSVERPDGSNFTLKIRSTKLEDSAMYFCASSRYYEQYFGPGTRLTVT.